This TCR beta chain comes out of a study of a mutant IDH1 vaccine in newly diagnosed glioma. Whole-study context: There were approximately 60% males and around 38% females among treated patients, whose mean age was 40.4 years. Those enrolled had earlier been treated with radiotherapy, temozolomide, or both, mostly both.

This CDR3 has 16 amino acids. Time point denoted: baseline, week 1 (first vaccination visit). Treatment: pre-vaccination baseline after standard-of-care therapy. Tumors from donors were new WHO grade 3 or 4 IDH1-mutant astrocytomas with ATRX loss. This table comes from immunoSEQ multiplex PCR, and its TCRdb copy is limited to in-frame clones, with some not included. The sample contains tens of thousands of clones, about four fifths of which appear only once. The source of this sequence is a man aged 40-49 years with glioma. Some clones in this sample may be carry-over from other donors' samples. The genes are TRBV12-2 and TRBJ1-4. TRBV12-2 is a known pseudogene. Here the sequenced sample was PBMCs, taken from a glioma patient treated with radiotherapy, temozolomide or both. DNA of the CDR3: TGTGCAAGTCGCTTTATAGAACTGACGATTAATGAAAAACTGTTTTTT. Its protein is CASRFIELTINEKLFF.